This TCR beta chain was profiled in a study of blood T cell repertoires in COVID-19. About the study: Italy, Spain and the United States were the sources of the convalescent and acute COVID-19 samples.

Between the trimmed V and J ends, which lost 7 bases and 2 bases, there was a span of 16 bases. CDR3 length: 15 amino acids. The V gene's germline CDR1 is MGHRA and CDR2 YSYEKL. Under the authors' procedure: Counts of nucleated cells, estimated from reference gene primer amplification, were obtained. The table came from immunoSEQ multiplex PCR; TCRdb's copy has only in-frame clones and leaves some out. V, J and clone size derive from that table, while D and trimming were established from the DNA sequence. The sample holds fewer than 250,000 clones, 80% to 95% seen once. Seattle cases were enrolled at active infection and followed longitudinally.

The specimen sequenced was peripheral blood. J is TRBJ2-3 and V is TRBV4-1, with D maybe TRBD1 (6 bases). The sequence was collected from a man younger than 40 with COVID-19, enrolled during active disease. In nucleotides, the CDR3 is TGCGCCAGCAAGGGGCTGGACAGCTACACAGATACGCAGTATTTT. It specifies CASKGLDSYTDTQYF.